This T cell receptor beta chain comes out of a study of vaccination effects on CD4 cells after COVID-19. About the study: Participants were vaccinated with two doses of either the BNT162b2 or mRNA-1273 vaccine.

The method was immunoSEQ multiplex PCR; TCRdb's version includes in-frame clones alone and lacks a portion of them. The sample records 37,000 or so clones, about 65% being singletons. Overall study findings and caveats: Within healthy vaccinees, only 1 of 255 vaccine-induced clones displayed cross-reactivity with common cold coronaviruses.

With regard to this clone: Its antigen remains unknown.

The length of the CDR3 is 12 residues. With 6 bases removed from V and 6 bases from J, the gap between germline ends came to 12 bases. Per the germline V gene, CDR1 is SNHLY and CDR2 is FYNNEI. With roughly nine days of culture completed, CD4+ T cells were isolated. No vaccinee had earlier SARS-CoV-2 infection, and nucleocapsid antibodies were negative. Sequenced here: CD4+ T cells from PBMCs cultured without peptide, sampled before COVID-19 vaccination. The chain carries TRBV2 and TRBJ2-7; no clear D gene. This clonotype was sampled from a human donor who received a COVID-19 vaccine. CDR3 in amino acids: CASSPDIAEQYF. DNA for the CDR3: TGTGCCAGCAGCCCTGACATAGCCGAGCAGTACTTC.